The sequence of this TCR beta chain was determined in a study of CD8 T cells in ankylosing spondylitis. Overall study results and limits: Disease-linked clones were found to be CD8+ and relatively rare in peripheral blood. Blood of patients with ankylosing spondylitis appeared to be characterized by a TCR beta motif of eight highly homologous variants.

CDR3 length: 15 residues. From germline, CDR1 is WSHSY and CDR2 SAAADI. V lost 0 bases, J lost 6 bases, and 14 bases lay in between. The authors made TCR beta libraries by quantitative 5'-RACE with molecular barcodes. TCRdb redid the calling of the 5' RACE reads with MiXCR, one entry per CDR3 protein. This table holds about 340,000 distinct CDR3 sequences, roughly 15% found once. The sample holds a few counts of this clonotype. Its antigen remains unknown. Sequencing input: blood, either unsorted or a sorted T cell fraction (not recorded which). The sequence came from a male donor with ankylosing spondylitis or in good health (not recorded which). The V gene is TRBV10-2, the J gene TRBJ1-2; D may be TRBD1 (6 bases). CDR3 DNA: TGCGCCAGCAGTGAGTCCCGGACAGACGTCCATGGCTACACCTTC. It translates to CASSESRTDVHGYTF.